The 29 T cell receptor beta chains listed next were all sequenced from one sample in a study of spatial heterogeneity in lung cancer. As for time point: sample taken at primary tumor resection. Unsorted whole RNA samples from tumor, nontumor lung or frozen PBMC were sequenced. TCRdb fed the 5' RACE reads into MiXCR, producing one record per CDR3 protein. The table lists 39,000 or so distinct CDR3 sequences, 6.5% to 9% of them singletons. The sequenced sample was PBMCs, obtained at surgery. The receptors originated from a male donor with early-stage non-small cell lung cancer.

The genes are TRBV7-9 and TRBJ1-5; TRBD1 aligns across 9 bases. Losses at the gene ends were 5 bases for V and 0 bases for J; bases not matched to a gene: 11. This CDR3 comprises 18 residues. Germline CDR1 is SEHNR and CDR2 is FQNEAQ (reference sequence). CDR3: CASSQTGGMEYSNQPQHF. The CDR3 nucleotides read TGTGCCAGCAGCCAAACAGGGGGCATGGAGTATAGCAATCAGCCCCAGCATTTT.

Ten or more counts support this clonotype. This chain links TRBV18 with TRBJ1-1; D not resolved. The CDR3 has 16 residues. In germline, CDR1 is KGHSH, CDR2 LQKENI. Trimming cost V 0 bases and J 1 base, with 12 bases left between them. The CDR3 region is CASSPPSHRPNTEAFF. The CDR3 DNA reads TGTGCCAGCTCACCACCGAGTCACCGTCCGAACACTGAAGCTTTCTTT.

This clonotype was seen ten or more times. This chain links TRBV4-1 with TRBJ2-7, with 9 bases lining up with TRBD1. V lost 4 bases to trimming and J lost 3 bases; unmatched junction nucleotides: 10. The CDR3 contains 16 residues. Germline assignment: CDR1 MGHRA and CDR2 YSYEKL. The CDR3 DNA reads TGCGCCAGCAGCCGCACACCGGGACAGGGCTTCTACGAGCAGTACTTC. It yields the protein CASSRTPGQGFYEQYF.

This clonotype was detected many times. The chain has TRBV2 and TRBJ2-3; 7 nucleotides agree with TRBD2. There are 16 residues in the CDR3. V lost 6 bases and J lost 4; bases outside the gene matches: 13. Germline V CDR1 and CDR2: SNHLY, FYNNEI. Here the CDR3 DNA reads TGTGCCAGCAGCCCGCGGGGGAGAGGCAATCCAGATACGCAGTATTTT. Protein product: CASSPRGRGNPDTQYF.

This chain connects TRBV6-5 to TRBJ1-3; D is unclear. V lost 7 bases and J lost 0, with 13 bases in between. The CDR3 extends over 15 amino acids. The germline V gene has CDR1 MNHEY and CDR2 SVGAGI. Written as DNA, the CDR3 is TGTGCCAGCAATCAGCCCGGAGACTCTGGAAACACCATATATTTT. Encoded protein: CASNQPGDSGNTIYF.

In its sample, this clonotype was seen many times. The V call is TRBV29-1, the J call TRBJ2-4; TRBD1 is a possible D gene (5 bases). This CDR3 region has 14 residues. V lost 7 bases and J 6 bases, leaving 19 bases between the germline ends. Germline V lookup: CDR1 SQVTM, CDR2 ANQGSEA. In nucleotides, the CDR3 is TGCAGCGCCATTCGACTGGGGCAGGGAAACATTCAGTACTTC. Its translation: CSAIRLGQGNIQYF.

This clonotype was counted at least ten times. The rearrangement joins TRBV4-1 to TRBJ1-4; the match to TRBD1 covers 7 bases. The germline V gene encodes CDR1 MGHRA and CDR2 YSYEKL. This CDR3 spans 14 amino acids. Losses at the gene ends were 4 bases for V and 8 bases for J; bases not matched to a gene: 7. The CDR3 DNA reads TGCGCCAGCAGCCTCCCCGGGACAGAGGAAAAACTGTTTTTT. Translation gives CASSLPGTEEKLFF.

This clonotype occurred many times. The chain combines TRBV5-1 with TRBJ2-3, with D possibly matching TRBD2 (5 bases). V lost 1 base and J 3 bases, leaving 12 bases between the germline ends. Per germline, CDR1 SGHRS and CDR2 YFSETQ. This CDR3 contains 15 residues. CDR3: CASSLYGEQTDTQYF. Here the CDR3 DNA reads TGCGCCAGCAGCTTGTACGGGGAGCAGACAGATACGCAGTATTTT.

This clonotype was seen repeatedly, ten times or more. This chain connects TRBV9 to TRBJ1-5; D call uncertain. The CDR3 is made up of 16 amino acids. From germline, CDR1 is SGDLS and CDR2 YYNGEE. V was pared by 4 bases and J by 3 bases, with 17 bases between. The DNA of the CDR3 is TGTGCCAGCAGCCCTCAAGCGGGCAGCCCCAATCAGCCCCAGCATTTT. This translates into CASSPQAGSPNQPQHF.

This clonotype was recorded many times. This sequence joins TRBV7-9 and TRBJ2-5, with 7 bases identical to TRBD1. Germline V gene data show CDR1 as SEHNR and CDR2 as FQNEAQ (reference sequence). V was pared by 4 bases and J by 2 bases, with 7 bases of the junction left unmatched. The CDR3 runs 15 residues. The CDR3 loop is CASSSMGTAQETQYF. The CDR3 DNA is TGTGCCAGCAGCTCGATGGGGACAGCTCAAGAGACCCAGTACTTC.

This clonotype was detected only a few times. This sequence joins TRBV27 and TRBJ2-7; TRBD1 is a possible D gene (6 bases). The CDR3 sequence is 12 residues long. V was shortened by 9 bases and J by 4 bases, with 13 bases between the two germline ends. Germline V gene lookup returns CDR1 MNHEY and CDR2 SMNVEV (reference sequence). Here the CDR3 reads CASGDTLYEQYF. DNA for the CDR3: TGTGCCAGTGGGGACACCCTATACGAGCAGTACTTC.

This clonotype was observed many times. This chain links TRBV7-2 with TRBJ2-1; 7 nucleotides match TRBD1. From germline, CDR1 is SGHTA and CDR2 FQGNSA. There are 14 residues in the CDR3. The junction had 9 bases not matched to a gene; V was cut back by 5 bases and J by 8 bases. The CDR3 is CASSPGQEIDEQFF. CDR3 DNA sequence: TGTGCCAGCAGCCCCGGACAGGAAATCGATGAGCAGTTCTTC.

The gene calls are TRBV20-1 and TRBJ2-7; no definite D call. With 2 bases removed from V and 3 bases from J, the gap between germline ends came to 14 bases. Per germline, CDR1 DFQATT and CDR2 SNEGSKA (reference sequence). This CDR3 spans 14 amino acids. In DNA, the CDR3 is TGCAGTGCTAGAATCCAGTACGCCGACTACGAGCAGTACTTC. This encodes CSARIQYADYEQYF.

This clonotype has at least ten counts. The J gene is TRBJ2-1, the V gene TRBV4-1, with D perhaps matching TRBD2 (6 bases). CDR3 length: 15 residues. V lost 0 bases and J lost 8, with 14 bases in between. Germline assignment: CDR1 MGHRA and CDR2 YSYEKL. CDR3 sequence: CASSQDGGGFYEQFF. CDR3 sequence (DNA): TGCGCCAGCAGCCAAGACGGGGGTGGGTTTTATGAGCAGTTCTTC.

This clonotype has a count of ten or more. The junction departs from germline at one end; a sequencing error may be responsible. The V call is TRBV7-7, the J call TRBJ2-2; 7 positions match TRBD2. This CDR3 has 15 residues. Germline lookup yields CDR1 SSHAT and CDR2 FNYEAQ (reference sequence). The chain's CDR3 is CASSSSGVGTGELFF. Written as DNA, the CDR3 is TGTGCTAGCAGCTCAAGCGGGGTGGGCACCGGGGAGCTGTTTTTT.

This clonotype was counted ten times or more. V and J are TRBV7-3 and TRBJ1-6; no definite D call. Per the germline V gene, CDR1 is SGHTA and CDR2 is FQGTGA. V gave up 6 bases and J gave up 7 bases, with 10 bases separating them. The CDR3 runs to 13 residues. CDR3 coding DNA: TGTGCCAGCAGTGGACGCCCCAATTCACCCCTCCACTTT. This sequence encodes CASSGRPNSPLHF. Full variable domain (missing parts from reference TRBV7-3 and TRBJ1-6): GAGVSQTPSNKVTEKGKYVELRCDPISGHTALYWYRQSLGQGPEFLIYFQGTGAADDSGLPNDRFFAVRPEGSVSTLKIQRTERGDSAVYLCASSGRPNSPLHFGNGTRLTVT.

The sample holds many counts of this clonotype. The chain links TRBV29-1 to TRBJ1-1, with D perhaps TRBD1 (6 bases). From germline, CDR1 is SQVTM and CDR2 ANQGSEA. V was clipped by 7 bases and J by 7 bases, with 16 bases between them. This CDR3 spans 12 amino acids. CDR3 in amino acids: CSGGSGGGEAFF. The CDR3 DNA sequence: TGCAGCGGGGGTTCCGGGGGCGGTGAAGCTTTCTTT.

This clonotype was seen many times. DNA of the CDR3: TGTGCCAGCAGCTTCCAGGGCCCGGATACGCAGTATTTT. Translated, it gives CASSFQGPDTQYF. This chain connects TRBV7-6 to TRBJ2-3; D might be TRBD1 (5 bases). Between the trimmed V and J ends, which lost 3 bases and 6 bases, there was a span of 10 bases. Germline CDR1 and CDR2: SGHVS and FNYEAQ. This CDR3 has 13 residues. Full variable domain (missing parts from reference TRBV7-6 and TRBJ2-3): GAGVSQSPRYKVTKRGQDVALRCDPISGHVSLYWYRQALGQGPEFLTYFNYEAQQDKSGLPNDRFSAERPEGSISTLTIQRTEQRDSAMYRCASSFQGPDTQYFGPGTRLTVL.

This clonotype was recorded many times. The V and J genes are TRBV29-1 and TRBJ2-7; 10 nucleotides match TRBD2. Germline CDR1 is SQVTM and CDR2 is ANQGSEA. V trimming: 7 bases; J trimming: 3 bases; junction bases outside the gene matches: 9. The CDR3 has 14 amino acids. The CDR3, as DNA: TGCAGCGCCAGGGAACTAGCGGGGAACTACGAGCAGTACTTC. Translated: CSARELAGNYEQYF.

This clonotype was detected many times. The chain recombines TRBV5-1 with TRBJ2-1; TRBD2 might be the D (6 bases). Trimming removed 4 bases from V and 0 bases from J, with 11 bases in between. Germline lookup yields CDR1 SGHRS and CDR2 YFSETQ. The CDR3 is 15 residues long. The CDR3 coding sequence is TGCGCCAGCAGCGTCGGGGGTCTCTCCTACAATGAGCAGTTCTTC. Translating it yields CASSVGGLSYNEQFF. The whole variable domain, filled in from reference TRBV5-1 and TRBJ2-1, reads KAGVTQTPRYLIKTRGQQVTLSCSPISGHRSVSWYQQTPGQGLQFLFEYFSETQRNKGNFPGRFSGRQFSNSRSEMNVSTLELGDSALYLCASSVGGLSYNEQFFGPGTRLTVL.

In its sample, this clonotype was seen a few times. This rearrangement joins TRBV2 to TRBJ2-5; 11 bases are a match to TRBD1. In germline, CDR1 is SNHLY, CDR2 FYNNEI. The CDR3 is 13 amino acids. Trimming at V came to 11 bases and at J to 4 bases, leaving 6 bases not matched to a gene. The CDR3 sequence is CASGTGGGETQYF. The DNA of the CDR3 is TGTGCCTCCGGGACAGGGGGAGGAGAGACCCAGTACTTC.

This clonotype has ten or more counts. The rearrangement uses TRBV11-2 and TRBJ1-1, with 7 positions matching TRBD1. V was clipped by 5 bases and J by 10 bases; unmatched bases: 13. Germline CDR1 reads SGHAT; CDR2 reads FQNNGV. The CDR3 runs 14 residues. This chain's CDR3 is CASSPVIDRAGAFF. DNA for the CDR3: TGTGCCAGCAGCCCCGTAATCGACAGGGCAGGAGCTTTCTTT.

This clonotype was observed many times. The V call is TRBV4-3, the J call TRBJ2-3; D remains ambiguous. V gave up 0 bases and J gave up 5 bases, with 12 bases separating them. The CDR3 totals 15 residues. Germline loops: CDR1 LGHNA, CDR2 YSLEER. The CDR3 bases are TGCGCCAGCAGCCAAGATCTTTCCGGGCTAGATACGCAGTATTTT. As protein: CASSQDLSGLDTQYF.

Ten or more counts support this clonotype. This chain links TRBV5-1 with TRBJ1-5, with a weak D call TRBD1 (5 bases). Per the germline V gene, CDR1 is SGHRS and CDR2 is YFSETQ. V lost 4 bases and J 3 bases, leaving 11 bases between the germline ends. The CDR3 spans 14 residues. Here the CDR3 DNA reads TGCGCCAGCAGCCCCGACAGCTACAATCAGCCCCAGCATTTT. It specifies CASSPDSYNQPQHF.

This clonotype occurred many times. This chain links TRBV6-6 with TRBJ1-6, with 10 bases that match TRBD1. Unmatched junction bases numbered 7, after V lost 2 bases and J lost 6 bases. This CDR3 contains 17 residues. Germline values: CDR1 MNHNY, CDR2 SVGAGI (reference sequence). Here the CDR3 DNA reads TGTGCCAGCAGTTACGGAAGGACAGGGGGGAGTAATTCACCCCTCCACTTT. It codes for CASSYGRTGGSNSPLHF.

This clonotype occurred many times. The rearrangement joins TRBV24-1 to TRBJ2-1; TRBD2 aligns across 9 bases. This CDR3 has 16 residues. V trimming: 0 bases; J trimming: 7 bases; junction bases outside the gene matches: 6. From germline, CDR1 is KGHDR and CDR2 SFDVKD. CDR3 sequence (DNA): TGTGCCACCAGTGATTTGGGGCGGGAGGGCCAGAATGAGCAGTTCTTC. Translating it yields CATSDLGREGQNEQFF.

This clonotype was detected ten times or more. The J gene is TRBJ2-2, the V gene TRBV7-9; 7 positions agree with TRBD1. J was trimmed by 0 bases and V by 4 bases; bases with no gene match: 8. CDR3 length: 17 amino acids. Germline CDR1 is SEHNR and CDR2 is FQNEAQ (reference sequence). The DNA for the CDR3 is TGTGCCAGCAGCTGGGATCCGGGACAGTCGAACACCGGGGAGCTGTTTTTT. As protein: CASSWDPGQSNTGELFF.

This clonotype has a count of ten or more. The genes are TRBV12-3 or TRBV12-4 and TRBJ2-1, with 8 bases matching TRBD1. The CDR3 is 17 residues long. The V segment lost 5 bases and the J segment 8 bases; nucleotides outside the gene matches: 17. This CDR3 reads CASSQSFGTGRMDEQFF. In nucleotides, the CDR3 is TGTGCCAGCAGTCAAAGTTTTGGGACAGGAAGAATGGATGAGCAGTTCTTC.

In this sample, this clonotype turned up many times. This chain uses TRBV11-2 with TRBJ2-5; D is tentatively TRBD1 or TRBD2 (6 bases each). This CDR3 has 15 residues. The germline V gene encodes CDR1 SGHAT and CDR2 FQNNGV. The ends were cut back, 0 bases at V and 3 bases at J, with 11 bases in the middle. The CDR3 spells CASSLDRGREETQYF. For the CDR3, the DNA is TGTGCCAGCAGCTTAGACCGGGGGCGGGAAGAGACCCAGTACTTC. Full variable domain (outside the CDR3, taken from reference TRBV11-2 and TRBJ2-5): EAGVAQSPRYKIIEKRQSVAFWCNPISGHATLYWYQQILGQGPKLLIQFQNNGVVDDSQLPKDRFSAERLKGVDSTLKIQPAKLEDSAVYLCASSLDRGREETQYFGPGTRLLVL.